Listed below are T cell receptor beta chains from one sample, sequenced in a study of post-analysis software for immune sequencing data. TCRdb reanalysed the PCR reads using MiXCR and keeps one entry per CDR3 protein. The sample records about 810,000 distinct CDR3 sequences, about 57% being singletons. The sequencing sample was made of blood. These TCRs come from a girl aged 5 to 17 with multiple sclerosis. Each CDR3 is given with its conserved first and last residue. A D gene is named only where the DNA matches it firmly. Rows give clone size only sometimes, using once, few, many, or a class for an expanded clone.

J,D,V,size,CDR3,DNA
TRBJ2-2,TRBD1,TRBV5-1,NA,CASTNRQGVTGELFF,TGCGCCAGCACCAACCGACAGGGGGTCACCGGGGAGCTGTTTTTT
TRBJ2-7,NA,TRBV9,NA,CASSVGPNSYEQYF,TGTGCCAGCAGCGTAGGCCCTAACTCCTACGAGCAGTACTTC
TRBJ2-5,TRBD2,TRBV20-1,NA,CSASGRAFGLETQYF,TGCAGTGCTAGCGGGAGGGCCTTTGGTTTGGAGACCCAGTACTTC
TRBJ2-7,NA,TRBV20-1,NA,CSVPGPTDEQYF,TGCAGCGTCCCGGGACCGACGGACGAGCAGTACTTC
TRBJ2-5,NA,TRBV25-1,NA,CASSERRETQYF,TGTGCCAGCAGTGAGCGAAGGGAGACCCAGTACTTC
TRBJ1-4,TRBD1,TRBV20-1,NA,CSAPPPAGGWSEKLFF,TGCAGTGCTCCTCCCCCCGCAGGGGGCTGGTCTGAAAAACTGTTTTTT
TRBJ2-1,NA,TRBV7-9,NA,CASSLNRGPSNEQFF,TGTGCCAGCAGCTTGAACCGGGGCCCCTCCAATGAGCAGTTCTTC
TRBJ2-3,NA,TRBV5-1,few,CASSLGWSSDTDTQYF,TGCGCCAGCAGCTTGGGTTGGTCTAGCGACACAGATACGCAGTATTTT
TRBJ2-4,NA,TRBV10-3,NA,CAISVSLSLGNIQYF,TGTGCCATCAGTGTGTCACTTTCCCTGGGAAACATTCAGTACTTC
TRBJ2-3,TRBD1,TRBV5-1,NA,CASSDVRQGGTDTQYF,TGCGCCAGCAGCGATGTTCGACAGGGGGGAACAGATACGCAGTATTTT
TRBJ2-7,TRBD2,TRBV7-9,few,CASSAYGFLAGDEQYF,TGTGCCAGCAGCGCCTACGGGTTCCTAGCGGGAGACGAGCAGTACTTC
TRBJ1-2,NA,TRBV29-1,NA,CSVDEGGIYGYTF,TGCAGCGTTGACGAAGGGGGGATCTATGGCTACACCTTC
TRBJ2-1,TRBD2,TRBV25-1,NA,CASSERRRGGYNEQFF,TGTGCCAGCAGTGAAAGGAGGCGGGGGGGTTACAATGAGCAGTTCTTC
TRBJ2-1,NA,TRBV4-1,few,CASSHTEWAEQFF,TGCGCCAGCAGCCACACAGAATGGGCTGAGCAGTTCTTC
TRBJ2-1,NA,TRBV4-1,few,CASSQEGGPSSSYNEQFF,TGCGCCAGCAGCCAAGAGGGCGGACCCTCCAGCTCCTACAATGAGCAGTTCTTC
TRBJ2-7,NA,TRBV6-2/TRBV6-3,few,CASSTPRSSYEQYF,TGTGCCAGCAGTACCCCGCGGAGCTCCTACGAGCAGTACTTC
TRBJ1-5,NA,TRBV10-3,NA,CAIGGFYSNQPQHF,TGTGCCATCGGGGGCTTTTATAGCAATCAGCCCCAGCATTTT
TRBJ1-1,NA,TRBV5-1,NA,CASKVRSGGDEAFF,TGCGCCAGCAAGGTAAGGTCAGGAGGGGATGAAGCTTTCTTT
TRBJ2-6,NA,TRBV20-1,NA,CSASDPGGANVLTF,TGCAGTGCTTCAGACCCTGGGGGGGCCAACGTCCTGACTTTC